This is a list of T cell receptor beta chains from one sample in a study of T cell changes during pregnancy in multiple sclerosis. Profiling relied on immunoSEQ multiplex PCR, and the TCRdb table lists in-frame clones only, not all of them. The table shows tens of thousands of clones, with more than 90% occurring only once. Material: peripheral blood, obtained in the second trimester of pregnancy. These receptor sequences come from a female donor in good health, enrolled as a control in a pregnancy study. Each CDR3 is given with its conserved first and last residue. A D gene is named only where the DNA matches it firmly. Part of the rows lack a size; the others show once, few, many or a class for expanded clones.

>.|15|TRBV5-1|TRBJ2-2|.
TGCGCCAGCAGCTTGGGGCAGCCGGGCACCGGGGAGCTGTTTTTT
CASSLGQPGTGELFF
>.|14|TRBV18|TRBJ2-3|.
TGTGCCAGCTCACCACGGGGGCCCACAGATACGCAGTATTTT
CASSPRGPTDTQYF
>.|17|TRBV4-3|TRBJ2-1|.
TGCGCCAGCAGCCAAGATCAAGGCGGGGAAGCTTTCAATGAGCAGTTCTTC
CASSQDQGGEAFNEQFF
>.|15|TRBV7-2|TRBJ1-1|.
TGTGCCAGCAGCTTGGGAGGAGCAGGGCGCACTGAAGCTTTCTTT
CASSLGGAGRTEAFF
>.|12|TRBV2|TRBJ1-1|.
TGTGCCATCTCCCCAGGGCTGGGTGAAGCTTTCTTT
CAISPGLGEAFF
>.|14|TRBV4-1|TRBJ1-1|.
TGCGCCAGCAGCCAACGGGGGGCACAGCACGAAGCTTTCTTT
CASSQRGAQHEAFF
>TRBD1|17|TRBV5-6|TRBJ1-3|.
TGTGCCAGCAGCTTGGATAAGGGGGCGATATCTGGAAACACCATATATTTT
CASSLDKGAISGNTIYF
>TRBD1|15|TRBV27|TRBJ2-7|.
TGTGCCAGCAGAAGGCAGGGACAGGGACCCTACGAGCAGTACTTC
CASRRQGQGPYEQYF
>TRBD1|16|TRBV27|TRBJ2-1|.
TGTGCCAGCAGTTCCCCCACCGGGACAGGGCTTGATGAGCAGTTCTTC
CASSSPTGTGLDEQFF
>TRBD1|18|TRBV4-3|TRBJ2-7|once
TGCGCCAGCAGCCAGAGCCCGGGACAGAGGTCTCTTTACGCCGAGCAGTACTTC
CASSQSPGQRSLYAEQYF
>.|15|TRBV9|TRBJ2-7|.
TGTGCCAGCAGCCCCTCCGACAGCGTCACCTACGAGCAGTACTTC
CASSPSDSVTYEQYF
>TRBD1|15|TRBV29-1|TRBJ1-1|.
TGCAGCGTTGCAGGGACAGGGGGCGGAAGGACTGAAGCTTTCTTT
CSVAGTGGGRTEAFF
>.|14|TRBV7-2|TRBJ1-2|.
TGTGCCAGCAGCTTACGGACGGGAGACAATGGCTACACCTTC
CASSLRTGDNGYTF
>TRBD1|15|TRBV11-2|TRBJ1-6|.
TGTGCCAGCAGTCAAGAGGGGACAGGGGGTTCACCCCTCCACTTT
CASSQEGTGGSPLHF
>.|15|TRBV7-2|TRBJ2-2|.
TGTGCCAGCAGCTCCCCCAGGGACTTAACCGGGGAGCTGTTTTTT
CASSSPRDLTGELFF
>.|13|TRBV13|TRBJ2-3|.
TGTGCCAGCAGCCCTAGCTGGGGAGATACGCAGTATTTT
CASSPSWGDTQYF
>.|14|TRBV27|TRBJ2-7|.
TGTGCCAGCAGTTCCTCGGGTCTCGGCTACGAGCAGTACTTC
CASSSSGLGYEQYF
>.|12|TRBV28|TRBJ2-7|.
TGTGCCAGCAGTTTGGGCCAAGGCAAGCAGTACTTC
CASSLGQGKQYF
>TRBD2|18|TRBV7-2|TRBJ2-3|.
TGTGCCAGCAGTTCGACTAGCGGGGGAGGTGGGGCCACAGATACGCAGTATTTT
CASSSTSGGGGATDTQYF
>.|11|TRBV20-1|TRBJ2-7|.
TGCCTGGCTTCTGGGGCTGGCGAGCAGTACTTC
CLASGAGEQYF
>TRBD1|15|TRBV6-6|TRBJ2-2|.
TGTGCCAGCAGTGGACAGGGAGAGAACACCGGGGAGCTGTTTTTT
CASSGQGENTGELFF
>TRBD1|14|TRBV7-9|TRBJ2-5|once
TGTGCCAGCAGCTTTCAGGGGGACGCGGAGACCCAGTACTTC
CASSFQGDAETQYF
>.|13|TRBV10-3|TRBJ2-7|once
TGTGCCATCAGTGAGTCGGAGAGCACCGAGCAGTACTTC
CAISESESTEQYF
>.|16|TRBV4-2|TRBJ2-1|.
TGTGCCAGCAGCCAAGATCTCGGCAGGGGTTACAATGAGCAGTTCTTC
CASSQDLGRGYNEQFF
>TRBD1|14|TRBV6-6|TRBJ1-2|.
TGTGCCAGCAGTCGACAGGGTACTAACTATGGCTACACCTTC
CASSRQGTNYGYTF
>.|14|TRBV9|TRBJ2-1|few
TGTGCCAGCAGCGGCGGGGTGCTCAGCAATGAGCAGTTCTTC
CASSGGVLSNEQFF
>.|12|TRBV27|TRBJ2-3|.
TGTGCCAGCAGTTCCTTCACAGATACGCAGTATTTT
CASSSFTDTQYF
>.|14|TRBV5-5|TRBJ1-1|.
TGTGCCAGCAGCTTCCAGGGTTGGAACACTGAAGCTTTCTTT
CASSFQGWNTEAFF
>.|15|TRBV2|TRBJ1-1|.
TGTGCCAGCAGTGAAGCCCAAGGTCGGGCGGGTGAAGCTTTCTTT
CASSEAQGRAGEAFF
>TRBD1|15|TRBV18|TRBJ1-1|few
TGTGCCAGCTCACCCGGGACAGTGGGGTTCGTTGAAGCTTTCTTT
CASSPGTVGFVEAFF
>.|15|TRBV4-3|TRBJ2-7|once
TGCGCCAGCAGCCAAGGGAGCCGGGATGGGAGCGAGCAGTACTTC
CASSQGSRDGSEQYF
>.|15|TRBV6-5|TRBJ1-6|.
TGTGCCAGCAGTTACGGGGGACAAGTTAATTCACCCCTCCACTTT
CASSYGGQVNSPLHF
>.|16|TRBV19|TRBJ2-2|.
TGTGCCAGTAGTATGTCGTCCGGGGGTCTCACCGGGGAGCTGTTTTTT
CASSMSSGGLTGELFF
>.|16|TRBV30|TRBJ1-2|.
TGTGCCTGGATCTCCCAGCCCCAGGGGCGGAGGAATGGCTACACCTTC
CAWISQPQGRRNGYTF
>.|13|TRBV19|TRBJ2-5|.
TGTGCCAGTTCGGGACTGGCCCGGGAGACCCAGTACTTC
CASSGLARETQYF
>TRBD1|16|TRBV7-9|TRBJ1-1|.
TGTGCCAGCAGCCCCCCCCCAGGGGGCGAAGACACTGAAGCTTTCTTT
CASSPPPGGEDTEAFF
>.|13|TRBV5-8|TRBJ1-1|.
TGTGCCAGCAGCCCGACAGAACTAAAGCAAGCTTTCTTT
CASSPTELKQAFF
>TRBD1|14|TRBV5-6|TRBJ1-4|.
TGTGCCAGCAGCTTGCCAGGGGGTAATGAAAAACTGTTTTTT
CASSLPGGNEKLFF
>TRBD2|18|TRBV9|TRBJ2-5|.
TGTGCCAGCAGCGTAGCAGGGGCTAGCGGGCCCGGTGGGCAGACCCAGTACTTC
CASSVAGASGPGGQTQYF
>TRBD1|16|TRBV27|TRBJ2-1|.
TGTGCCAGCAGGAAGGGACAGGGGCTGGGCGACAATGAGCAGTTCTTC
CASRKGQGLGDNEQFF
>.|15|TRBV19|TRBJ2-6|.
TGTGCCAGTAGTCCGAGTTTCTCTGGGGCCAACGTCCTGACTTTC
CASSPSFSGANVLTF
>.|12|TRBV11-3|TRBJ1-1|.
TGTGCCAGCAGCCAAGGACAGTCCGAAGCTTTCTTT
CASSQGQSEAFF
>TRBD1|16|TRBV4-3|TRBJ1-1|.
TGCGCCAGCAGCCACCAAATCTCCGGGACAGGGTGGGAAGCTTTCTTT
CASSHQISGTGWEAFF
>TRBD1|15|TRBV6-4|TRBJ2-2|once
TGTGCCAGCAGTGCTGGGACAGCTACAACCGGGGAGCTGTTTTTT
CASSAGTATTGELFF
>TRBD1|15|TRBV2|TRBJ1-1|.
TGTGCCAGAACCCCGACAGGGGAGTGGAACACTGAAGCTTTCTTT
CARTPTGEWNTEAFF